These 2 T cell receptor beta chains were all obtained from the same sample, sequenced in a study of T cell changes during pregnancy in multiple sclerosis. Sequenced by immunoSEQ multiplex PCR; TCRdb stores in-frame clones only, minus some. Of approximately 92,000 clones detected, approximately 93% appear once; the ten largest clones hold around 0.99%. The sequencing here drew on peripheral blood, taken after pregnancy. These receptors were obtained from a female donor with multiple sclerosis, enrolled in a pregnancy study.

This chain uses TRBV4-2 with TRBJ2-5; the D gene is possibly TRBD2 (5 bases). Trimming pared 2 bases from V and 4 bases from J, leaving 20 bases between. The CDR3 covers 17 residues. CDR1 and CDR2 (germline): LGHNA, YNFKEQ. CDR3: CASSQTGIRVVGETQYF. The CDR3 DNA follows: TGTGCCAGCAGCCAAACGGGGATCCGGGTAGTTGGAGAGACCCAGTACTTC.

The chain employs TRBV28 and TRBJ2-6, with D possibly TRBD2 on 5 matching bases. V shed 5 bases and J shed 0 bases, with 29 bases lying between them. The CDR3 length is 22 residues. Germline V gene lookup returns CDR1 MDHEN and CDR2 SYDVKM. CDR3 residues: CASSVIKVGIPSSHSGANVLTF. CDR3 sequence (DNA): TGTGCCAGCAGTGTCATTAAGGTCGGGATTCCATCTTCTCACTCTGGGGCCAACGTCCTGACTTTC.